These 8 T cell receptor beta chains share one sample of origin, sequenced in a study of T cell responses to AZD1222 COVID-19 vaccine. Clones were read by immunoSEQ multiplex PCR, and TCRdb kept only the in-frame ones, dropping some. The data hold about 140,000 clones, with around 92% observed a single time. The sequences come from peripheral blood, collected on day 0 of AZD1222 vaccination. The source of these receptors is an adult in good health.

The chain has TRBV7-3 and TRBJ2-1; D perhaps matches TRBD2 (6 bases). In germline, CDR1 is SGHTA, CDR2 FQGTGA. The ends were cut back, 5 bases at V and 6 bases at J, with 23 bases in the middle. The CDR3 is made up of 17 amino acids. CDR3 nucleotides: TGTGCCAGCAGCCCCCTGGAGGCAGGCAAGGGAGGCAATGAGCAGTTCTTC. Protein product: CASSPLEAGKGGNEQFF. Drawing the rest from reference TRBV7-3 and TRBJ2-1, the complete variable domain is GAGVSQTPSNKVTEKGKYVELRCDPISGHTALYWYRQSLGQGPEFLIYFQGTGAADDSGLPNDRFFAVRPEGSVSTLKIQRTERGDSAVYLCASSPLEAGKGGNEQFFGPGTRLTVL.

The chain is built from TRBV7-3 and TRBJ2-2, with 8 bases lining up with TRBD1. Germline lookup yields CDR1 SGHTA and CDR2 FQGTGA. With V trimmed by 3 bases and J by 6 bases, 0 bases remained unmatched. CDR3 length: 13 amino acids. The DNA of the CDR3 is TGTGCCAGCAGCTTGACAGGGGCCGGGGAGCTGTTTTTT. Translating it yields CASSLTGAGELFF. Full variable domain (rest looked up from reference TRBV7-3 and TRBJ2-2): GAGVSQTPSNKVTEKGKYVELRCDPISGHTALYWYRQSLGQGPEFLIYFQGTGAADDSGLPNDRFFAVRPEGSVSTLKIQRTERGDSAVYLCASSLTGAGELFFGEGSRLTVL.

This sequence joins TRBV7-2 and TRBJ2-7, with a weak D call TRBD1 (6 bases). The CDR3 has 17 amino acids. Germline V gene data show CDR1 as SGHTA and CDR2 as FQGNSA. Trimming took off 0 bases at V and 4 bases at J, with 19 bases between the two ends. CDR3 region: CASSLALFYGGPYEQYF. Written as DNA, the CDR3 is TGTGCCAGCAGCTTAGCTCTCTTTTATGGGGGCCCATACGAGCAGTACTTC.

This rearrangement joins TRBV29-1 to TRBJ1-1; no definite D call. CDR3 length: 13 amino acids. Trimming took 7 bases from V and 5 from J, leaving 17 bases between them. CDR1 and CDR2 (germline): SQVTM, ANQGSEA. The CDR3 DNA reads TGCAGCGCCGGATCGGGCGTTGGAACTGAAGCTTTCTTT. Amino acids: CSAGSGVGTEAFF.

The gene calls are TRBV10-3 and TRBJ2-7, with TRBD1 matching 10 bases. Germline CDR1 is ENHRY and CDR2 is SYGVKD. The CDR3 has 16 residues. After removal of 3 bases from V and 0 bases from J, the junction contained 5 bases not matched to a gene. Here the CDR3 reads CAISDPGQGSSYEQYF. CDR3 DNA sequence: TGTGCCATCAGTGACCCGGGACAGGGGAGCTCCTACGAGCAGTACTTC.

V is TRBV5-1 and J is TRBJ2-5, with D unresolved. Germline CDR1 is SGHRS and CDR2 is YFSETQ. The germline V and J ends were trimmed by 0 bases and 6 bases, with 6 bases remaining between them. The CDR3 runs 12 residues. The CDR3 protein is CASSLGSKTQYF. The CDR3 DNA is TGCGCCAGCAGCTTGGGGTCGAAGACCCAGTACTTC.

CDR3 sequence (DNA): TGTGCCAGCAGCAAGACAGGGGCCTCCTACGAGCAGTACTTC. It yields the protein CASSKTGASYEQYF. J is TRBJ2-7 and V is TRBV4-2, with TRBD1 identical over 8 bases. This CDR3 spans 14 amino acids. V lost 5 bases, J lost 0 bases, and 3 bases stayed unmatched. In germline, CDR1 is LGHNA, CDR2 YNFKEQ.

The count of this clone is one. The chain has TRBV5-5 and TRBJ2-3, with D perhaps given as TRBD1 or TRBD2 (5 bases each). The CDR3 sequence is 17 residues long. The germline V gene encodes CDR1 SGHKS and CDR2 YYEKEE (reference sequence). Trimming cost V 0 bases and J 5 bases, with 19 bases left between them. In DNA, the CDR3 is TGTGCCAGCAGCTTGGAGGGACGACGGACCTGGGGAGATACGCAGTATTTT. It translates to CASSLEGRRTWGDTQYF.